This is a list of T cell receptor beta chains from one sample in a study of blood T cell repertoires in COVID-19. Assay: immunoSEQ multiplex PCR; the TCRdb copy retains only in-frame clones and omits some. Among about 250,000 clones, 84% were seen once, and the ten largest hold less than 2%. Material: peripheral blood. The receptors shown here come from a woman aged 40 to 55 who had recovered from COVID-19. CDR3s include the opening cysteine and the closing phenylalanine or tryptophan. Fields, in order: D gene, clone size, V gene, J gene, CDR3 DNA, CDR3 protein. A D gene is named only where the DNA matches it firmly. Some rows mark clone size as missing; the rest say once, few, many or name a class of expanded clone.

d_gene: NA; abundance: NA; v_gene: TRBV3-1/TRBV3-2; j_gene: TRBJ2-4; CDR3nt: TGTGCCAGCAGCTACGGGACTTACCCGAGAGCCAAAAACATTCAGTACTTC; CDR3aa: CASSYGTYPRAKNIQYF
d_gene: NA; abundance: NA; v_gene: TRBV29-1; j_gene: TRBJ1-1; CDR3nt: TGCAGCGTGATGGGACTGATGAACACTGAAGCTTTCTTT; CDR3aa: CSVMGLMNTEAFF
d_gene: TRBD1; abundance: NA; v_gene: TRBV6-1; j_gene: TRBJ1-2; CDR3nt: TGTGCCAGCAGTGCAACCGGGACAGATGGAAACTATGGCTACACCTTC; CDR3aa: CASSATGTDGNYGYTF
d_gene: NA; abundance: NA; v_gene: TRBV6-6; j_gene: TRBJ1-5; CDR3nt: TGTGCCAGCAGTCCCGCCCGGGGACTTCAGCCCCAGCATTTT; CDR3aa: CASSPARGLQPQHF
d_gene: TRBD1; abundance: NA; v_gene: TRBV24-1; j_gene: TRBJ2-5; CDR3nt: TGTGCCACCAGTGATGCCCGGGACAGGGCTGGAGAGACCCAGTACTTC; CDR3aa: CATSDARDRAGETQYF
d_gene: TRBD1; abundance: NA; v_gene: TRBV5-6; j_gene: TRBJ1-2; CDR3nt: TGTGCCAGCAGTTGGACAGGACTAAACTATGGCTACACCTTC; CDR3aa: CASSWTGLNYGYTF
d_gene: TRBD1; abundance: NA; v_gene: TRBV9; j_gene: TRBJ1-2; CDR3nt: TGTGCCAGCAGCGTAGAGAGGGGACAGGGGGAATTTAACTATGGCTACACCTTC; CDR3aa: CASSVERGQGEFNYGYTF
d_gene: NA; abundance: NA; v_gene: TRBV3-1/TRBV3-2; j_gene: TRBJ1-4; CDR3nt: TGTGCCAGCAGCCAAGTCAGGGAAGAAAAACTGTTTTTT; CDR3aa: CASSQVREEKLFF
d_gene: NA; abundance: NA; v_gene: TRBV14; j_gene: TRBJ1-2; CDR3nt: TGTGCCAGCAGCATCTCCGGGGGGCCTGTCTATGGCTACACCTTC; CDR3aa: CASSISGGPVYGYTF
d_gene: NA; abundance: NA; v_gene: TRBV30; j_gene: TRBJ1-1; CDR3nt: TGTGCCTGGAGGCGGACAAGTACCACTGAAGCTTTCTTT; CDR3aa: CAWRRTSTTEAFF
d_gene: NA; abundance: NA; v_gene: TRBV19; j_gene: TRBJ1-2; CDR3nt: TGTGCCAGTAGTCGCGCACTACTTCGGGACACGGGCCATGGCTACACCTTC; CDR3aa: CASSRALLRDTGHGYTF
d_gene: TRBD1; abundance: NA; v_gene: TRBV11-3; j_gene: TRBJ2-5; CDR3nt: TGTGCCAGCAGCACCTGGGACAGGGCGGGTGGTAAGACCCAGTACTTC; CDR3aa: CASSTWDRAGGKTQYF
d_gene: NA; abundance: NA; v_gene: TRBV5-1; j_gene: TRBJ1-6; CDR3nt: TGCGCCAGCAGCTTGTATACCCGAGATTCACCCCTCCACTTT; CDR3aa: CASSLYTRDSPLHF
d_gene: NA; abundance: many; v_gene: TRBV6-6; j_gene: TRBJ1-1; CDR3nt: TGTGCCAGCAGTTATACAGGGTCTGAAGCTTTCTTT; CDR3aa: CASSYTGSEAFF
d_gene: NA; abundance: NA; v_gene: TRBV5-4; j_gene: TRBJ2-1; CDR3nt: TGTGCCAGCAGCGTAGACTCTCCTTATTACAATGAGCAGTTCTTC; CDR3aa: CASSVDSPYYNEQFF
d_gene: NA; abundance: NA; v_gene: TRBV29-1; j_gene: TRBJ2-2; CDR3nt: TGCAGCGTTGAAGATCCTAGCTGGCACACCGGGGAGCTGTTTTTT; CDR3aa: CSVEDPSWHTGELFF
d_gene: NA; abundance: NA; v_gene: TRBV18; j_gene: TRBJ1-3; CDR3nt: TGTGCCAGCTCACCCTCAGGGCCCTCTGGAAACACCATATATTTT; CDR3aa: CASSPSGPSGNTIYF
d_gene: TRBD1; abundance: few; v_gene: TRBV6-1; j_gene: TRBJ1-5; CDR3nt: TGTGCCAGCAGTGACGTACAGGGGAACAATCAGCCCCAGCATTTT; CDR3aa: CASSDVQGNNQPQHF
d_gene: NA; abundance: NA; v_gene: TRBV6-5; j_gene: TRBJ1-1; CDR3nt: TGTGCCAGCAGTTACTCTCCAGGTTATAACGCTGAAGCTTTCTTT; CDR3aa: CASSYSPGYNAEAFF
d_gene: NA; abundance: NA; v_gene: TRBV6-5; j_gene: TRBJ1-6; CDR3nt: TGTGCCAGCAGTTACTCGCCTGGGAGGACCCTCCACTTT; CDR3aa: CASSYSPGRTLHF
d_gene: NA; abundance: NA; v_gene: TRBV5-5; j_gene: TRBJ1-2; CDR3nt: TGTGCCAGCAGCTTGGTCGGGGGGCCGCCCTATGGCTACACCTTC; CDR3aa: CASSLVGGPPYGYTF
d_gene: TRBD1; abundance: NA; v_gene: TRBV3-1/TRBV3-2; j_gene: TRBJ1-2; CDR3nt: TGTGCCAGCAGCCCTCTTTGGGGACAGGGAGAAGGGGGCTATGGCTACACCTTC; CDR3aa: CASSPLWGQGEGGYGYTF
d_gene: TRBD2; abundance: NA; v_gene: TRBV7-2; j_gene: TRBJ2-3; CDR3nt: TGTGCCAGCAGCCCAGGACTAGCGGGGGGGCAAACGCAGTATTTT; CDR3aa: CASSPGLAGGQTQYF
d_gene: TRBD1; abundance: NA; v_gene: TRBV2; j_gene: TRBJ1-2; CDR3nt: TGTGCCAGCAGCCTCTTGGGACAGAACTATGGCTACACCTTC; CDR3aa: CASSLLGQNYGYTF
d_gene: TRBD1; abundance: NA; v_gene: TRBV20-1; j_gene: TRBJ2-7; CDR3nt: TGCAGTGCTAGTGAGGACAGGCCCTACGAGCAGTACTTC; CDR3aa: CSASEDRPYEQYF
d_gene: NA; abundance: NA; v_gene: TRBV28; j_gene: TRBJ1-1; CDR3nt: TGTGCCAGCAGAACCCAGGGGTTGGTCACTGAAGCTTTCTTT; CDR3aa: CASRTQGLVTEAFF
d_gene: NA; abundance: NA; v_gene: TRBV28; j_gene: TRBJ1-1; CDR3nt: TGTGCCAGCAGTTCCCCACAGGGCCCCCGAGGGACTGAAGCTTTCTTT; CDR3aa: CASSSPQGPRGTEAFF
d_gene: NA; abundance: NA; v_gene: TRBV4-2; j_gene: TRBJ1-3; CDR3nt: TGTGCCAGCAGCCAAGCGTGGGCGGGCTCTTCTGGAAACACCATATATTTT; CDR3aa: CASSQAWAGSSGNTIYF
d_gene: TRBD1; abundance: once; v_gene: TRBV2; j_gene: TRBJ2-2; CDR3nt: TGTGCCACCTCAGACAGGGGGATCGTACGGACCGGGGAGCTGTTTTTT; CDR3aa: CATSDRGIVRTGELFF
d_gene: NA; abundance: NA; v_gene: TRBV6-1; j_gene: TRBJ2-4; CDR3nt: TGTGCCAGCAGTGAGAATTGGGGGGATGTGAACATTCAGTACTTC; CDR3aa: CASSENWGDVNIQYF
d_gene: NA; abundance: NA; v_gene: TRBV5-1; j_gene: TRBJ1-1; CDR3nt: TGCGCCAGCAGCATCACAGCCCAAACGTTACGGACTGAAGCTTTCTTT; CDR3aa: CASSITAQTLRTEAFF
d_gene: NA; abundance: NA; v_gene: TRBV27; j_gene: TRBJ1-1; CDR3nt: TGTGCCAGCAGTTTAAGGTCAGGGTTGAACACTGAAGCTTTCTTT; CDR3aa: CASSLRSGLNTEAFF
d_gene: TRBD1; abundance: NA; v_gene: TRBV6-6; j_gene: TRBJ2-2; CDR3nt: TGTGCCAGCAGCAAGACAGGGGGATTCACCGGGGAGCTGTTTTTT; CDR3aa: CASSKTGGFTGELFF
d_gene: TRBD2; abundance: NA; v_gene: TRBV3-1/TRBV3-2; j_gene: TRBJ2-1; CDR3nt: TGTGCCAGCAGCCAAAGACTAGCGGGGGAGGGAAATGAGCAGTTCTTC; CDR3aa: CASSQRLAGEGNEQFF
d_gene: NA; abundance: NA; v_gene: TRBV10-3; j_gene: TRBJ1-1; CDR3nt: TGTGCCATCAGTGATTTTGGAGGGAACACTGAAGCTTTCTTT; CDR3aa: CAISDFGGNTEAFF
d_gene: TRBD1; abundance: NA; v_gene: TRBV6-5; j_gene: TRBJ2-5; CDR3nt: TGTGCCAGCAGCCAACAGGGGGGTCAAGAGACCCAGTACTTC; CDR3aa: CASSQQGGQETQYF
d_gene: TRBD2; abundance: NA; v_gene: TRBV19; j_gene: TRBJ2-7; CDR3nt: TGTGCCAGTAGCCGGACTAGCGGGGCGGGGGAGCAGTACTTC; CDR3aa: CASSRTSGAGEQYF
d_gene: TRBD1; abundance: once; v_gene: TRBV28; j_gene: TRBJ2-1; CDR3nt: TGTGCCAGCAGTTCCGGGACAGGATACAATGAGCAGTTCTTC; CDR3aa: CASSSGTGYNEQFF
d_gene: NA; abundance: NA; v_gene: TRBV5-1; j_gene: TRBJ1-2; CDR3nt: TGCGCCAGCAGCTTGGTTGTCAGGGAGGGCGGCTACACCTTC; CDR3aa: CASSLVVREGGYTF
d_gene: NA; abundance: once; v_gene: TRBV5-1; j_gene: TRBJ2-5; CDR3nt: TGCGCCAGCAGCCCTGCTTGGGGGGTAGAGACCCAGTACTTC; CDR3aa: CASSPAWGVETQYF
d_gene: NA; abundance: once; v_gene: TRBV6-6; j_gene: TRBJ1-6; CDR3nt: TGTGCCAGCAGCCGTACAGGGAGCTCCTATAATTCACCCCTCCACTTT; CDR3aa: CASSRTGSSYNSPLHF
d_gene: TRBD1; abundance: NA; v_gene: TRBV5-6; j_gene: TRBJ1-2; CDR3nt: TGTGCCAGCAGCAAATTGGGACAGCAAACTTCCTATGGCTACACCTTC; CDR3aa: CASSKLGQQTSYGYTF
d_gene: NA; abundance: NA; v_gene: TRBV6-5; j_gene: TRBJ1-2; CDR3nt: TGTGCCAGCACACCAGGGTCCAACTATGGCTACACCTTC; CDR3aa: CASTPGSNYGYTF
d_gene: TRBD1; abundance: NA; v_gene: TRBV6-5; j_gene: TRBJ1-2; CDR3nt: TGTGCCAGCAGGACAGGGACTCGGGGTGGCTACACCTTC; CDR3aa: CASRTGTRGGYTF
d_gene: TRBD1; abundance: few; v_gene: TRBV2; j_gene: TRBJ1-1; CDR3nt: TGTGCCAGCAAACCCGAGGGGGCAGGGGAAGCTTTCTTT; CDR3aa: CASKPEGAGEAFF
d_gene: NA; abundance: NA; v_gene: TRBV29-1; j_gene: TRBJ1-5; CDR3nt: TGCAGCGTGGCAAACAGGACCTTTGGCAATCAGCCCCAGCATTTT; CDR3aa: CSVANRTFGNQPQHF
d_gene: TRBD2; abundance: NA; v_gene: TRBV11-2; j_gene: TRBJ2-5; CDR3nt: TGTGCCAGCAGCTTGGGACTAGCGGGTCAAGAGACCCAGTACTTC; CDR3aa: CASSLGLAGQETQYF
d_gene: NA; abundance: NA; v_gene: TRBV19; j_gene: TRBJ2-4; CDR3nt: TGTGCCAGTAGTAATCCGGTCGCCAAAAACATTCAGTACTTC; CDR3aa: CASSNPVAKNIQYF
d_gene: TRBD1; abundance: NA; v_gene: TRBV5-1; j_gene: TRBJ2-7; CDR3nt: TGCGCCAGCAGCTTGGGGGGGACAGGAACCTACGAGCAGTACTTC; CDR3aa: CASSLGGTGTYEQYF
d_gene: NA; abundance: NA; v_gene: TRBV7-9; j_gene: TRBJ2-7; CDR3nt: TGTGCCAGCAGCCCCACCGGGACAAGCTACGAGCAGTACTTC; CDR3aa: CASSPTGTSYEQYF
d_gene: NA; abundance: NA; v_gene: TRBV5-4; j_gene: TRBJ2-1; CDR3nt: TGTGCCATCACAAAGGGGGGGGCCTACAATGAGCAGTTCTTC; CDR3aa: CAITKGGAYNEQFF
d_gene: TRBD1; abundance: few; v_gene: TRBV5-1; j_gene: TRBJ1-1; CDR3nt: TGCGCCAGCAAGACGACAGGGGGCAGAAATACTGAAGCTTTCTTT; CDR3aa: CASKTTGGRNTEAFF
d_gene: NA; abundance: NA; v_gene: TRBV7-6; j_gene: TRBJ2-3; CDR3nt: TGTGCCAGCAGCTTTAATACCGGGGGAGTGGCAGATACGCAGTATTTT; CDR3aa: CASSFNTGGVADTQYF
d_gene: NA; abundance: NA; v_gene: TRBV6-1; j_gene: TRBJ2-2; CDR3nt: TGTGCCAGCAACCCGCACCGACCCGCAGGCGGGGAGCTGTTTTTT; CDR3aa: CASNPHRPAGGELFF
d_gene: NA; abundance: once; v_gene: TRBV14; j_gene: TRBJ1-1; CDR3nt: TGTGCCAACAGTGCAGGGGAAAACACTGAAGCTTTCTTT; CDR3aa: CANSAGENTEAFF
d_gene: TRBD2; abundance: NA; v_gene: TRBV6-1; j_gene: TRBJ2-7; CDR3nt: TGTGCCAGCAGTGTGAGACTAGCGGGGAACTCCTACGAGCAGTACTTC; CDR3aa: CASSVRLAGNSYEQYF
d_gene: NA; abundance: once; v_gene: TRBV5-6; j_gene: TRBJ2-3; CDR3nt: TGTGCCAGCAGCTTGGGTAGCTTATATACAGATACGCAGTATTTT; CDR3aa: CASSLGSLYTDTQYF